This entry is about one TCR beta chain. The specificity of this receptor is unknown. No per-base quality is available; no much larger clone lies one base away. Systemically healthy Caucasian individuals from Russia, 35 to 50 in total and aged roughly 6 to 95 years, were included as donors. Each donor gave ten milliliters of peripheral blood, drawn into EDTA-treated Vacutainer tubes. Ficoll-Paque density-gradient centrifugation was used to isolate PBMCs, with at least 6 million obtained per sample. Total RNA, at least 5 micrograms per sample, was extracted from PBMCs with Trizol reagent. Naive CD45RAhigh/CD27high T cell percentages were measured by flow cytometry on a PBMC aliquot from every donor. Receptor amplification or capture employed 5' RACE. Instrument on record: Illumina HiSeq 2500. A second about 7 to 12 cycle PCR used a sample-barcoded 5' primer and a J-beta primer mix. A template-switch 5' adaptor carrying 12 random nucleotides introduced a unique molecular identifier onto each TCR beta cDNA molecule. At least 3 million CDR3-containing paired-end reads were obtained from each sample. The Mint cDNA synthesis kit, primed by a TRBC-specific oligonucleotide, was used to synthesize first-strand cDNA from all RNA. All cDNA was treated with uracil-DNA glycosylase and then went through a first 18-cycle PCR with the universal primers M1SS and BC2_uni_R. The paper's processing steps were these. For normalization, 1 million high-quality reads were randomly selected from each sample, with every read carrying a distinct molecular identifier. Reads with shared molecular identifiers were discarded instead of being binned into consensus sequences. CDR3 identification, clonotype clustering and error correction used MiTCR with a Q25 quality threshold and the strictest error-elimination algorithm. Lower-bound total TCR beta diversity was estimated with a nonparametric unseen species model using Euler transformation. In TCRdb, the public reads were trimmed at Q25 with fastp and aligned with MiXCR, with productive beta chains retained. All rows with the same CDR3 protein become a single entry with the most common DNA and genes. These V and J calls are TCRdb output, not the study's own analysis. This sample lists 650,000 to 1,000,000 distinct CDR3 sequences; 35% to 40% were detected once. The ten largest account for roughly 13% of the sample.

The sample comes from a study of blood T cells in healthy people across ages (dated by TCRdb to about 2015). In the study overall: In model experiments, roughly one uniquely barcoded TCR beta cDNA molecule per two T cells was captured by template switching. To avoid experimental bias, donors of different ages were distributed randomly across sequencing lanes. Age-related changes in TCR beta repertoire diversity were measured in the study by deep sequencing normalized with unique cDNA molecular identifiers. Donors were grouped into four age groups: young (average roughly 17 years), middle-aged (about 38), aged (roughly 67) and long-lived (around 80). The study analyzed two additional independent replicas of 1 million unique cDNA reads from the same blood draw for two donors, one aged 18 to 29 and one aged 80 or older.

The V end loses 1 base and the J end loses 6 bases, and a stretch of 13 bases separates them. CDR1 and CDR2 were assigned from the germline V gene (reference sequence) as SGHAT and FQDESV. The CDR3 covers 15 residues, taking in both the cysteine and the phenylalanine. Just the 45-base CDR3 DNA is kept, in frame starting at base 1. The study at large found these results: Estimates of total diversity based on one million sequenced T cells were considered lower bounds and underestimates. Observed TCR beta diversity per million T cells fell roughly linearly with age, and a significant reduction was already apparent by age roughly 40. A strong correlation was found between observed TCR beta diversity and the percentage of naive T cells measured by flow cytometry. The CMV infection status of donors was not known, potentially confounding age-related changes in expanded clonotypes. Conclusive comparison of naive and antigen-experienced compartments was prevented by the profiling of bulk unsorted PBMCs. The long-lived group showed more naive CD4+ T cells, fewer expanded clones and increased TCR diversity than the aged group, suggesting age selection.

The source material was blood. This TCR derives from a man between 18 and 29 years old in good health. The V gene is TRBV11-1 and the J gene is TRBJ2-1, with a tentative D gene TRBD1 over 6 matching bases. CDR3 region: CASSLGKLQGNEQFF. The nucleotides read TGTGCCAGCAGCTTAGGGAAGTTACAGGGCAATGAGCAGTTCTTC.